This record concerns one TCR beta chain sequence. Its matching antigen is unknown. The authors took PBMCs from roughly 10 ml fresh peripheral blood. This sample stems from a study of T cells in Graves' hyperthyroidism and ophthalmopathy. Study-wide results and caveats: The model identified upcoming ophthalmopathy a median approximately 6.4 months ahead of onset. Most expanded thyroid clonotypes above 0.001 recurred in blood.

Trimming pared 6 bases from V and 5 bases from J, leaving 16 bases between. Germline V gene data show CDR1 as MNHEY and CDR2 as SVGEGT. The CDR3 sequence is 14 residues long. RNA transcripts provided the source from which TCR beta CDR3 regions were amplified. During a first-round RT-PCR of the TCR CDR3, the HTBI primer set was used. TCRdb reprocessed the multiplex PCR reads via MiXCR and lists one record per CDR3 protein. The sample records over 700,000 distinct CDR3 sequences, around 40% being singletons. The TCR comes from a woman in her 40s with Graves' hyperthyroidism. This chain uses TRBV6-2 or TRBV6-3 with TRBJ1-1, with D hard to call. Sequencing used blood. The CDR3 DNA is TGTGCCAGCAGCCCCTTTAGGGCGAGGACTGAAGCTTTCTTT. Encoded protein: CASSPFRARTEAFF.